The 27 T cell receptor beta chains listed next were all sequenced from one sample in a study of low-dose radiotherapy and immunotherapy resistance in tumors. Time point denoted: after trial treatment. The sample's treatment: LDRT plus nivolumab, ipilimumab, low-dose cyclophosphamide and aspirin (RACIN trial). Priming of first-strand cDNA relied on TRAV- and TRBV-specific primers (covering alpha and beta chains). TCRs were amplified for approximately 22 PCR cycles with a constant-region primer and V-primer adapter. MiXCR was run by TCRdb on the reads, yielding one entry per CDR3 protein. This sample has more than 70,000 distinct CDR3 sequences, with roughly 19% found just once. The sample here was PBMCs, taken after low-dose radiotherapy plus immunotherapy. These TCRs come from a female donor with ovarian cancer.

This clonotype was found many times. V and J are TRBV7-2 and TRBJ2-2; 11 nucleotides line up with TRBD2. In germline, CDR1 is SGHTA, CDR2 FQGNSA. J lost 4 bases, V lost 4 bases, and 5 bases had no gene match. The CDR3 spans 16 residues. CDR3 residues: CASSSRLAGSTGELFF. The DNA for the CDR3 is TGTGCCAGCAGCTCAAGACTAGCGGGGTCCACCGGGGAGCTGTTTTTT.

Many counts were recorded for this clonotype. The CDR3 DNA reads as TGTGCCAGCAGGTCCGGACTGCCCCTAGATACGCAGTATTTT. Protein product: CASRSGLPLDTQYF. The chain is built from TRBV2 and TRBJ2-3; a possible D gene is TRBD2 (5 bases). The V gene's germline CDR1 is SNHLY and CDR2 FYNNEI. The CDR3 consists of 14 residues. Trimming left V 6 bases short and J 5 bases short, with 15 bases between.

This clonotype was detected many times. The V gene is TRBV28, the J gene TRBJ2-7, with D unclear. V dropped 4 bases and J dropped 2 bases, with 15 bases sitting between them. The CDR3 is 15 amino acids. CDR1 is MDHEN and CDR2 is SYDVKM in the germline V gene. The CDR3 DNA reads TGTGCCAGCAGTTCTCCAAGACTGGGCACCTACGAGCAGTACTTC. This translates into CASSSPRLGTYEQYF.

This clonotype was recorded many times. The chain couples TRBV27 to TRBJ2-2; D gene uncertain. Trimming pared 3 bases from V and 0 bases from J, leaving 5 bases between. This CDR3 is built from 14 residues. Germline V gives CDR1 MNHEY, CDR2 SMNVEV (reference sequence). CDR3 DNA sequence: TGTGCCAGCAGTTTCTGGGCGAACACCGGGGAGCTGTTTTTT. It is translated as CASSFWANTGELFF.

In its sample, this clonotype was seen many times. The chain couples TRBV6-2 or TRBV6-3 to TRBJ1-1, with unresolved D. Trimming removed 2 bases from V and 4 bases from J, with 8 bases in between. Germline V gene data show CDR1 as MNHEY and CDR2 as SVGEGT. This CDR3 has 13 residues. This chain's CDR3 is CASSYAVGTEAFF. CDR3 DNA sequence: TGTGCCAGCAGTTACGCGGTGGGCACTGAAGCTTTCTTT.

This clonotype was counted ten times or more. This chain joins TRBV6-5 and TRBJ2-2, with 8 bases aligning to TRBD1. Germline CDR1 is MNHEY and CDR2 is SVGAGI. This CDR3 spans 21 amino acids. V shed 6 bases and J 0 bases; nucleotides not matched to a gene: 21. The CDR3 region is CASSPDRVNYRRRSNTGELFF. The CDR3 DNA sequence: TGTGCCAGCAGCCCGGACAGGGTAAACTATCGGCGAAGATCGAACACCGGGGAGCTGTTTTTT.

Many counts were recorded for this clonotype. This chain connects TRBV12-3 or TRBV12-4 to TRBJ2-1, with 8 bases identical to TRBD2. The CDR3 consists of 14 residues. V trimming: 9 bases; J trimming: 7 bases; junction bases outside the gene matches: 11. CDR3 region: CASSLRGGGNEQFF. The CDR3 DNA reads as TGTGCCAGTTCCCTTCGGGGGGGGGGTAATGAGCAGTTCTTC.

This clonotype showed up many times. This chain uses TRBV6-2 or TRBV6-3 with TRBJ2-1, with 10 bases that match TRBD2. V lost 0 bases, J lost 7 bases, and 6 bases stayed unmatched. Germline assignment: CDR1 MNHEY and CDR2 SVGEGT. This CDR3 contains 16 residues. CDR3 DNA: TGTGCCAGCAGTTACTCTTCCAGCGGGGGGGCTAATGAGCAGTTCTTC. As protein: CASSYSSSGGANEQFF.

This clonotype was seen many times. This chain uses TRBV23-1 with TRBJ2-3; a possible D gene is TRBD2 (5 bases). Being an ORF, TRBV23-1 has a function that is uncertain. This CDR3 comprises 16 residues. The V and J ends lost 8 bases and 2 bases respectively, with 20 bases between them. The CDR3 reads CASSLKRLTNTDTQYF. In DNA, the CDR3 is TGCGCCAGCTCCTTAAAGCGGCTTACAAACACAGATACGCAGTATTTT.

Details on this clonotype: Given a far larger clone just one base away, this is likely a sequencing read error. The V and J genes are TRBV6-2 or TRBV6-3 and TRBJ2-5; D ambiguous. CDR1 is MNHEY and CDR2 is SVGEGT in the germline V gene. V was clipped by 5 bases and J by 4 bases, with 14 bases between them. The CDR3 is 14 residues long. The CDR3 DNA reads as TGTGCCAGCAGTGAGTCAGTACGAGGAGAGACCCAGTACTTC. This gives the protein CASSESVRGETQYF.

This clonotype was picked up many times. The CDR3 nucleotides read TGTGCCAGCAGTCCGGGACTAGCCTTCGGGAACACCGGGGAGCTGTTTTTT. Amino acid sequence: CASSPGLAFGNTGELFF. This sequence joins TRBV2 and TRBJ2-2, with 9 bases lining up with TRBD2. The germline gives CDR1 SNHLY, CDR2 FYNNEI. V shed 5 bases and J 1 base; nucleotides not matched to a gene: 8. CDR3 length: 17 residues.

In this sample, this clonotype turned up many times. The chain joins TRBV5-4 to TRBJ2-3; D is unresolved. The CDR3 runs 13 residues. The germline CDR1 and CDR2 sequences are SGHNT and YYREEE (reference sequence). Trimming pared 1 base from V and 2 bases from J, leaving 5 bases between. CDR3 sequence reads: CASSLPFTDTQYF. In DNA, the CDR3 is TGTGCCAGCAGCTTGCCTTTCACAGATACGCAGTATTTT.

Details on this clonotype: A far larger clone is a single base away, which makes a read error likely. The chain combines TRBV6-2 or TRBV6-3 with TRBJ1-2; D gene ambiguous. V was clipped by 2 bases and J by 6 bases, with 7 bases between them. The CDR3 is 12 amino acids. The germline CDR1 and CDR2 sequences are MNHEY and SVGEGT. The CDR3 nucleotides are TGTGCCAGCAGTTACGGGATGCATGGCTACACCTTC. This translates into CASSYGMHGYTF.

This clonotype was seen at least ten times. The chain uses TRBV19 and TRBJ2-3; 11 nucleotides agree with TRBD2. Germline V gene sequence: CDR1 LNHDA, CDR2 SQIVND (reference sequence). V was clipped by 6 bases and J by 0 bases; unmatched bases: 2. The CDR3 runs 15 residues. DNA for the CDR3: TGTGCCAGTAGAAGGACTAGCGGGAGCACAGATACGCAGTATTTT. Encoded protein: CASRRTSGSTDTQYF.

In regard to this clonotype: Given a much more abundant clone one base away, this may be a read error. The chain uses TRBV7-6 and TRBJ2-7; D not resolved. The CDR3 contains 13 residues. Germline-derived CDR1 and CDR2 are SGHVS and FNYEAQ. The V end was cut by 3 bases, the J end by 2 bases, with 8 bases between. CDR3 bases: TGTGCCAGCAGCTTTGTGGGTACCTACGAGCAGTACTTC. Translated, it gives CASSFVGTYEQYF.

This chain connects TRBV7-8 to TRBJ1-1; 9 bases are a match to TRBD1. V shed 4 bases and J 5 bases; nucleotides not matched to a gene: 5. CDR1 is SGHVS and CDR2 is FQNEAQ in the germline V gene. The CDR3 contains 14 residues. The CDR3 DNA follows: TGTGCCAGCAGCTCGGGACAGGGCAGTACTGAAGCTTTCTTT. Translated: CASSSGQGSTEAFF.

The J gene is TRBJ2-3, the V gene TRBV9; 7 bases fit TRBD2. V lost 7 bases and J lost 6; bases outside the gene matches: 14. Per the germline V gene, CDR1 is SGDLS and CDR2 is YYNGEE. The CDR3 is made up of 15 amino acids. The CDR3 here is CASHRSGTGGDTQYF. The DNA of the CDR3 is TGTGCCAGCCACCGAAGCGGGACTGGCGGGGATACGCAGTATTTT.

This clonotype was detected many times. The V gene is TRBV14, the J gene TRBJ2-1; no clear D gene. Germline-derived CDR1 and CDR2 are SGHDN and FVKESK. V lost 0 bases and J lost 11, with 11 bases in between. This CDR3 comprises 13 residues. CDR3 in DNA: TGTGCCAGCAGCCAAGATCAGGCCACCCAGCAGTTCTTC. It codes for CASSQDQATQQFF.

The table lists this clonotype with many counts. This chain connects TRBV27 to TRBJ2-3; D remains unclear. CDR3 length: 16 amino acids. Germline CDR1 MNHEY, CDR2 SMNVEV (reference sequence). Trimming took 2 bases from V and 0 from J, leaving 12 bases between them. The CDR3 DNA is TGTGCCAGCAGTTTAACCTCCCCAGGAAGCACAGATACGCAGTATTTT. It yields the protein CASSLTSPGSTDTQYF.

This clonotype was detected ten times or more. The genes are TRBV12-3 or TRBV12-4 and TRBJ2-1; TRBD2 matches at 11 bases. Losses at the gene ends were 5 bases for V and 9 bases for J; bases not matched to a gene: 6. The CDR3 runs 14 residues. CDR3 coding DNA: TGTGCCAGCAGTGCGACTAGCGGGGTTACTGAGCAGTTCTTC. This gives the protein CASSATSGVTEQFF.

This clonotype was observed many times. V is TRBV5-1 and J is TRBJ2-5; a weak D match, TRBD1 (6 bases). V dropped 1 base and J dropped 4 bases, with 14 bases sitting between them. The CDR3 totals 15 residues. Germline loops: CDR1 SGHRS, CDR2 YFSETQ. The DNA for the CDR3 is TGCGCCAGCAGCTTGTCAGGGGCGCGGGTAGAGACCCAGTACTTC. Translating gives CASSLSGARVETQYF.

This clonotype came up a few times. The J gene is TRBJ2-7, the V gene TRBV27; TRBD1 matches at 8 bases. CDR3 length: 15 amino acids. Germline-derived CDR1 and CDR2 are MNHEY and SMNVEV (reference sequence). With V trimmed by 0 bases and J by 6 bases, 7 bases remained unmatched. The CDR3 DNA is TGTGCCAGCAGTTTATCGGGGGGACAGGCCGGCGAGCAGTACTTC. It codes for CASSLSGGQAGEQYF.

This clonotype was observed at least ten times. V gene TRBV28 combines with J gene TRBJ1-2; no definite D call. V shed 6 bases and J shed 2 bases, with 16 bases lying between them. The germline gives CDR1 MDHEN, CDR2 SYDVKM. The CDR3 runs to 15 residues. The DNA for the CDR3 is TGTGCCAGCAGCTTAAACGGACGCGAAAACTATGGCTACACCTTC. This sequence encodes CASSLNGRENYGYTF.

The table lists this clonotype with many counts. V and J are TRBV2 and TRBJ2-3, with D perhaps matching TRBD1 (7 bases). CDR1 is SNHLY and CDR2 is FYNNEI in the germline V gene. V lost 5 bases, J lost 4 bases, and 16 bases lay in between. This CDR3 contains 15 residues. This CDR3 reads CASSLSGRGADTQYF. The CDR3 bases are TGTGCCAGCAGTCTCTCAGGCAGGGGGGCAGATACGCAGTATTTT.

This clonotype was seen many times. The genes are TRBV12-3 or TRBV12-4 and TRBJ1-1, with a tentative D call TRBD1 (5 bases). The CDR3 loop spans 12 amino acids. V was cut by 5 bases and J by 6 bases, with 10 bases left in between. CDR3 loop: CASSTGTSEAFF. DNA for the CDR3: TGTGCCAGCAGTACAGGTACCTCTGAAGCTTTCTTT.

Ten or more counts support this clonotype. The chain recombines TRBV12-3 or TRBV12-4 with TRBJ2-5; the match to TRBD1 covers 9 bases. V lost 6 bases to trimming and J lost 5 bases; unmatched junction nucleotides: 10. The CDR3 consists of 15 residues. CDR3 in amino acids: CASSSLQGAGETQYF. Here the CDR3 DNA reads TGTGCCAGCAGCTCGTTACAGGGGGCAGGGGAGACCCAGTACTTC.

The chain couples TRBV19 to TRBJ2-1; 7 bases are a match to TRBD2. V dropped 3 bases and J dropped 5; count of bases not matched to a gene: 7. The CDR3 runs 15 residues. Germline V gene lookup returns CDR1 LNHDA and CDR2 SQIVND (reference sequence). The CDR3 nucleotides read TGTGCCAGTAGTATGTGGTTGGGGAGGGACAATGAGCAGTTCTTC. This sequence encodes CASSMWLGRDNEQFF. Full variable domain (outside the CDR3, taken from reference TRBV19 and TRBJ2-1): DGGITQSPKYLFRKEGQNVTLSCEQNLNHDAMYWYRQDPGQGLRLIYYSQIVNDFQKGDIAEGYSVSREKKESFPLTVTSAQKNPTAFYLCASSMWLGRDNEQFFGPGTRLTVL.